A selection of T cell receptor beta chains follows, all from one sample in a study of cytomegalovirus exposure and HLA in healthy donors. The repertoire was sequenced with immunoSEQ multiplex PCR; TCRdb's copy has only in-frame clones and lacks some. The data show a few hundred thousand clones, roughly 81% seen once. The sample comprised PBMCs. Receptor source: a middle-aged woman in good health and CMV-seropositive. Each CDR3 is given with its conserved first and last residue. D genes are given only for firm matches. Clone sizes are given selectively: once, few, many, or a class where the clone is expanded.

V: TRBV2
D: TRBD2
size: -
J: TRBJ2-2
CDR3: CASTPGLAGGYTGELFF
DNA: TGTGCCAGCACCCCCGGACTAGCGGGAGGGTACACCGGGGAGCTGTTTTTT

V: TRBV7-2
D: -
size: -
J: TRBJ1-1
CDR3: CASSPIGTRYTEAFF
DNA: TGTGCCAGCAGCCCGATCGGGACACGTTACACTGAAGCTTTCTTT

V: TRBV2
D: -
size: -
J: TRBJ2-1
CDR3: CASSEEGGGNYNEQFF
DNA: TGTGCCAGCAGTGAAGAGGGGGGAGGGAACTACAATGAGCAGTTCTTC

V: TRBV5-4
D: TRBD1
size: few
J: TRBJ2-7
CDR3: CASSAQTGSYEQYF
DNA: TGTGCCAGCAGCGCCCAGACAGGGAGCTACGAGCAGTACTTC

V: TRBV6-4
D: TRBD2
size: -
J: TRBJ2-1
CDR3: CASRARLATFYNEQFF
DNA: TGTGCCAGCAGGGCGAGACTAGCGACCTTTTACAATGAGCAGTTCTTC

V: TRBV7-9
D: -
size: -
J: TRBJ2-1
CDR3: CASPSGGSTDEQFF
DNA: TGTGCCAGTCCGTCAGGAGGTTCTACCGATGAGCAGTTCTTC

V: TRBV7-9
D: TRBD2
size: -
J: TRBJ2-7
CDR3: CASSLWVAGVDEQYF
DNA: TGTGCCAGCAGCCTCTGGGTAGCGGGAGTAGACGAGCAGTACTTC

V: TRBV7-8
D: TRBD1
size: -
J: TRBJ1-3
CDR3: CASSLTGWNTIYF
DNA: TGTGCCAGCAGCTTGACAGGGTGGAACACCATATATTTT

V: TRBV14
D: TRBD2
size: -
J: TRBJ2-1
CDR3: CASSPIRVAGAGDEQFF
DNA: TGTGCCAGCAGCCCCATCAGGGTGGCGGGAGCCGGCGATGAGCAGTTCTTC

V: TRBV13
D: TRBD2
size: -
J: TRBJ2-1
CDR3: CASSPSGRGGNEQFF
DNA: TGTGCCAGCAGCCCTAGCGGGAGAGGGGGCAATGAGCAGTTCTTC

V: TRBV28
D: TRBD1
size: -
J: TRBJ2-1
CDR3: CASSFHGTGKGEQFF
DNA: TGTGCCAGCAGTTTTCATGGGACAGGGAAGGGTGAGCAGTTCTTC

V: TRBV15
D: -
size: -
J: TRBJ2-5
CDR3: CATSRDPGRGQYF
DNA: TGTGCCACCAGCAGAGACCCCGGGCGGGGCCAGTACTTC

V: TRBV28
D: -
size: -
J: TRBJ2-1
CDR3: CASSGDLSGSYNEQFF
DNA: TGTGCCAGCAGTGGCGATTTGAGCGGATCCTACAATGAGCAGTTCTTC

V: TRBV5-6
D: TRBD1
size: few
J: TRBJ1-5
CDR3: CASSPRGTGDQPQHF
DNA: TGTGCCAGCAGCCCGAGGGGGACAGGGGACCAGCCCCAGCATTTT

V: TRBV2
D: TRBD2
size: -
J: TRBJ2-3
CDR3: CASSEGSSGRGTDTQYF
DNA: TGTGCCAGCAGTGAAGGATCTAGCGGGAGGGGCACAGATACGCAGTATTTT

V: TRBV6-4
D: TRBD2
size: -
J: TRBJ2-1
CDR3: CASSDSLAGGGEQFF
DNA: TGTGCCAGCAGTGACTCTCTAGCGGGAGGGGGTGAGCAGTTCTTC

V: TRBV5-1
D: -
size: -
J: TRBJ1-1
CDR3: CASSLLLEPPAFF
DNA: TGCGCCAGCAGCTTGCTCCTCGAGCCCCCAGCTTTCTTT

V: TRBV4-1
D: -
size: -
J: TRBJ2-5
CDR3: CASSQDSERIVQETQYF
DNA: TGCGCCAGCAGCCAAGATTCGGAGCGGATCGTCCAAGAGACCCAGTACTTC

V: TRBV5-1
D: TRBD2
size: -
J: TRBJ2-5
CDR3: CASSWGGKELETQYF
DNA: TGCGCCAGCAGCTGGGGGGGGAAAGAGCTGGAGACCCAGTACTTC

V: TRBV30
D: TRBD1
size: -
J: TRBJ2-7
CDR3: CAWNPGGGEQYF
DNA: TGTGCCTGGAACCCAGGGGGCGGCGAGCAGTACTTC

V: TRBV7-9
D: -
size: -
J: TRBJ2-7
CDR3: CASSDSYEQYF
DNA: TGTGCCAGCAGCGACAGCTACGAGCAGTACTTC

V: TRBV30
D: -
size: -
J: TRBJ1-2
CDR3: CAWKWGPLNYGYTF
DNA: TGTGCCTGGAAATGGGGGCCACTTAACTATGGCTACACCTTC

V: TRBV27
D: -
size: -
J: TRBJ2-7
CDR3: CASKGLSAYEQYF
DNA: TGTGCCAGCAAGGGACTTTCTGCCTACGAGCAGTACTTC

V: TRBV6-6
D: -
size: -
J: TRBJ2-7
CDR3: CASSSGVEQYF
DNA: TGTGCCAGCAGTTCGGGAGTCGAGCAGTACTTC

V: TRBV19
D: -
size: -
J: TRBJ1-5
CDR3: CASSIEAGEGQPQHF
DNA: TGTGCCAGTAGTATAGAGGCGGGGGAGGGTCAGCCCCAGCATTTT

V: TRBV30
D: TRBD2
size: -
J: TRBJ2-2
CDR3: CAWSVIAGGELFF
DNA: TGTGCCTGGAGTGTTATAGCGGGCGGGGAGCTGTTTTTT

V: TRBV7-9
D: -
size: -
J: TRBJ1-6
CDR3: CASSLAPGNSPLHF
DNA: TGTGCCAGCAGCTTAGCTCCGGGGAACTCACCCCTCCACTTT

V: TRBV7-3
D: TRBD2
size: -
J: TRBJ2-1
CDR3: CASSLMVSGRDEQFF
DNA: TGTGCCAGCAGCTTAATGGTTAGCGGGAGGGATGAGCAGTTCTTC

V: TRBV12-5
D: -
size: once
J: TRBJ1-1
CDR3: CASGLGPPAGENTEAFF
DNA: TGTGCTAGTGGTTTGGGTCCCCCGGCGGGCGAGAACACTGAAGCTTTCTTT

V: TRBV11-3
D: TRBD1
size: -
J: TRBJ1-1
CDR3: CASSLEFGQGSTEAFF
DNA: TGTGCCAGCAGCTTAGAGTTTGGACAGGGGAGCACTGAAGCTTTCTTT

V: TRBV9
D: -
size: once
J: TRBJ1-2
CDR3: CASSVEVGAGYGYTF
DNA: TGTGCCAGCAGCGTAGAGGTGGGGGCGGGCTATGGCTACACCTTC

V: TRBV6-6
D: -
size: -
J: TRBJ1-5
CDR3: CASSSSSGSPQHF
DNA: TGTGCCAGCAGTTCCTCGTCGGGAAGCCCCCAGCATTTT

V: TRBV5-1
D: -
size: -
J: TRBJ1-1
CDR3: CASSFRTVREGDEAFF
DNA: TGCGCCAGCAGCTTCCGGACAGTTCGAGAGGGGGATGAAGCTTTCTTT

V: TRBV5-1
D: -
size: -
J: TRBJ1-1
CDR3: CASSLDRTQPNTEAFF
DNA: TGCGCCAGCAGCTTGGATAGGACACAGCCGAACACTGAAGCTTTCTTT

V: TRBV27
D: -
size: -
J: TRBJ2-5
CDR3: CASSFGQGLLGTQYF
DNA: TGTGCCAGCAGTTTTGGGCAGGGCCTCTTGGGGACCCAGTACTTC

V: TRBV5-6
D: -
size: once
J: TRBJ1-2
CDR3: CASSLGGDYGYTF
DNA: TGTGCCAGCAGCTTGGGCGGGGACTATGGCTACACCTTC

V: TRBV7-2
D: -
size: once
J: TRBJ2-7
CDR3: CASTLGGSVSYEQYF
DNA: TGTGCCAGCACCTTAGGAGGTAGCGTCTCCTACGAGCAGTACTTC

V: TRBV29-1
D: -
size: -
J: TRBJ1-1
CDR3: CSVEVWGHNTEAFF
DNA: TGCAGCGTTGAAGTTTGGGGACACAACACTGAAGCTTTCTTT

V: TRBV7-2
D: -
size: -
J: TRBJ1-5
CDR3: CASSPLTGPNQPQHF
DNA: TGTGCCAGCAGCCCCCTTACAGGCCCCAATCAGCCCCAGCATTTT

V: TRBV15
D: -
size: -
J: TRBJ2-1
CDR3: CATSREIRFEQFF
DNA: TGTGCCACCAGCAGAGAGATCAGGTTTGAGCAGTTCTTC

V: TRBV19
D: -
size: -
J: TRBJ1-5
CDR3: CASSRTVSNQPQHF
DNA: TGTGCCAGTAGCCGGACTGTTAGCAATCAGCCCCAGCATTTT

V: TRBV7-2
D: TRBD1
size: -
J: TRBJ2-1
CDR3: CASSLGQGRGEQFF
DNA: TGTGCCAGCAGCTTAGGACAGGGGCGAGGTGAGCAGTTCTTC

V: TRBV2
D: -
size: once
J: TRBJ2-5
CDR3: CASSLLRQIQETQYF
DNA: TGTGCCAGCAGCCTTCTTAGACAGATACAAGAGACCCAGTACTTC

V: TRBV7-2
D: TRBD1
size: -
J: TRBJ1-5
CDR3: CASSPPRDRINQPQHF
DNA: TGTGCCAGCAGCCCACCCCGGGACAGAATAAATCAGCCCCAGCATTTT

V: TRBV28
D: TRBD2
size: once
J: TRBJ2-7
CDR3: CASSPGLAGGRQYF
DNA: TGTGCCAGCAGCCCGGGGCTAGCGGGAGGGAGGCAGTACTTC

V: TRBV30
D: -
size: -
J: TRBJ1-2
CDR3: CAWSPLDTLAGYTF
DNA: TGTGCCTGGAGTCCACTTGACACCCTCGCTGGCTACACCTTC

V: TRBV7-9
D: -
size: few
J: TRBJ2-7
CDR3: CASSFHLGLSYEQYF
DNA: TGTGCCAGCAGCTTCCACTTAGGACTGTCCTACGAGCAGTACTTC

V: TRBV19
D: -
size: -
J: TRBJ1-1
CDR3: CASSINARNTEAFF
DNA: TGTGCCAGTAGTATAAATGCCAGGAACACTGAAGCTTTCTTT

V: TRBV18
D: -
size: -
J: TRBJ1-2
CDR3: CASSPRREAAGYTF
DNA: TGTGCCAGCTCACCAAGGCGCGAGGCGGCTGGCTACACCTTC

V: TRBV5-1
D: -
size: -
J: TRBJ1-1
CDR3: CASSSRVNTEAFF
DNA: TGCGCCAGCAGCTCGCGGGTGAACACTGAAGCTTTCTTT

V: TRBV6-1
D: TRBD1
size: -
J: TRBJ1-5
CDR3: CASGDREQPQHF
DNA: TGTGCCAGCGGCGACAGGGAGCAGCCCCAGCATTTT